This entry lists 29 T cell receptor beta chains sequenced from one sample in a study of T cell repertoires in cytomegalovirus infection. These receptors are not linked to any known antigen. MiXCR was run by TCRdb on the reads, yielding one entry per CDR3 protein. The table shows 450,000 to 650,000 distinct CDR3 sequences, with about 40% occurring only once. Here the sequenced sample was cultured PBMCs, taken from culture after CMV antigen stimulation. These receptors were obtained from a human donor in good health (CMV status not recorded). Some clones in this sample may be carry-over from other donors' samples.

The CDR3 region has the DNA TGTGCCAGCAGCCACAGGGCCCCGAACACTGAAGCTTTCTTT. This sequence encodes CASSHRAPNTEAFF. J is TRBJ1-1 and V is TRBV7-9, with D maybe TRBD1 (6 bases). Germline loops: CDR1 SEHNR, CDR2 FQNEAQ (reference sequence). V shed 5 bases and J shed 1 base, with 11 bases lying between them. This CDR3 region has 14 residues.

J is TRBJ2-1 and V is TRBV20-1, with TRBD2 matching over 10 bases. CDR1 and CDR2 from the germline V gene are DFQATT and SNEGSKA (reference sequence). This CDR3 is 16 amino acids long. The junction had 10 bases not matched to a gene; V was cut back by 0 bases and J by 8 bases. The CDR3 protein is CSARDPLAGARDEQFF. In DNA, the CDR3 is TGCAGTGCTAGAGATCCGCTAGCGGGGGCAAGGGATGAGCAGTTCTTC.

CDR3 sequence reads: CASSLVGESEAFF. The CDR3 DNA is TGTGCCAGCAGCTTAGTGGGAGAGTCGGAAGCTTTCTTT. This chain connects TRBV7-2 to TRBJ1-1; no firm D call. The CDR3 has 13 amino acids. Trimming stripped 1 base from V and 8 bases from J, with 11 bases between. The germline V gene has CDR1 SGHTA and CDR2 FQGNSA.

This clonotype has at least ten counts. This chain uses TRBV7-9 with TRBJ2-5; 9 bases map to TRBD1. The CDR3 totals 15 residues. V dropped 5 bases and J dropped 5; count of bases not matched to a gene: 9. Germline V gives CDR1 SEHNR, CDR2 FQNEAQ (reference sequence). In nucleotides, the CDR3 is TGTGCCAGCAGCAAGTTACAGGGGGCGAGGGAGACCCAGTACTTC. The encoded protein is CASSKLQGARETQYF.

Remarks on this clonotype: The junction shows a germline mismatch at one end, possibly a read error. The J gene is TRBJ2-7, the V gene TRBV28; no firm D call. Germline V lookup: CDR1 MDHEN, CDR2 SYDVKM. The CDR3 runs to 15 residues. CDR3 sequence (DNA): TGTGCCAGCAGTTTCTCCCGGCAGGCCTCCTACGAGCAGAACTTC. Residues: CASSFSRQASYEQNF.

The chain combines TRBV10-3 with TRBJ2-7; D is possibly TRBD1 (5 bases). Trimming removed 7 bases from V and 3 bases from J, with 10 bases in between. This CDR3 has 12 amino acids. Per the germline V gene, CDR1 is ENHRY and CDR2 is SYGVKD. For the CDR3, the DNA is TGTGCCATCATTACGGACAACTACGAGCAGTACTTC. Protein product: CAIITDNYEQYF.

This clonotype was seen a few times. V and J are TRBV7-2 and TRBJ2-7; TRBD2 might be the D (7 bases). The CDR3 has 15 amino acids. Germline CDR1 SGHTA, CDR2 FQGNSA. V lost 3 bases and J 3 bases, leaving 15 bases between the germline ends. CDR3 bases: TGTGCCAGCAGCTTGGGGGGGGCAGGGGACTACGAGCAGTACTTC. It translates to CASSLGGAGDYEQYF.

The gene calls are TRBV7-9 and TRBJ1-1; no clear D gene. The CDR3 length is 13 residues. Germline assignment: CDR1 SEHNR and CDR2 FQNEAQ (reference sequence). Trimming shortened V by 0 bases and J by 6 bases, and 8 bases separated the two germline ends. The CDR3 DNA sequence: TGTGCCAGCAGCTTAGCGCCGATCGCTGAAGCTTTCTTT. Its protein product is CASSLAPIAEAFF.

This clonotype was counted only a few times. The V and J genes are TRBV7-2 and TRBJ2-7, with TRBD2 as a possible D gene (6 bases). Germline values: CDR1 SGHTA, CDR2 FQGNSA. The ends were cut back, 1 base at V and 1 base at J, with 17 bases in the middle. The CDR3 has 17 amino acids. The CDR3: CASSLVGTPASSYEQYF. The CDR3 DNA reads as TGTGCCAGCAGCTTAGTAGGGACTCCTGCAAGTTCCTACGAGCAGTACTTC. Variable domain in full (rest from reference TRBV7-2 and TRBJ2-7): GAGVSQSPSNKVTEKGKDVELRCDPISGHTALYWYRQSLGQGLEFLIYFQGNSAPDKSGLPSDRFSAERTGGSVSTLTIQRTQQEDSAVYLCASSLVGTPASSYEQYFGPGTRLTVT.

V usage is TRBV28 and J usage is TRBJ2-3, with D perhaps matching TRBD1 (5 bases). Germline V CDR1 and CDR2: MDHEN, SYDVKM. V gave up 4 bases and J gave up 0 bases, with 8 bases separating them. This CDR3 is built from 14 residues. In DNA form, the CDR3 reads TGTGCCAGCAGTTGGACAACTAGCACAGATACGCAGTATTTT. Translating it yields CASSWTTSTDTQYF.

The chain carries TRBV6-2 or TRBV6-3 and TRBJ2-5; 10 nucleotides match TRBD2. Trimming cost V 7 bases and J 0 bases; bases outside gene matches: 14. The germline CDR1 and CDR2 sequences are MNHEY and SVGEGT. The CDR3 covers 18 residues. CDR3 bases: TGTGCCAGCAACAAGCCCTCCGTTAGCGGGAGGTACCAAGAGACCCAGTACTTC. Amino acid sequence: CASNKPSVSGRYQETQYF.

The chain is built from TRBV5-4 and TRBJ2-1; the D gene could be TRBD1 or TRBD2 (5 bases each). The CDR3 is 15 residues long. Germline values: CDR1 SGHNT, CDR2 YYREEE (reference sequence). V shed 0 bases and J shed 3 bases, with 10 bases lying between them. The chain's CDR3 is CASSLAGHDYNEQFF. CDR3 DNA: TGTGCCAGCAGCTTGGCGGGGCACGACTACAATGAGCAGTTCTTC.

DNA for the CDR3: TGTGCCAGCAGCCCCACGGGGCAGTGGGCCAAAAACATTCAGTACTTC. Amino acids: CASSPTGQWAKNIQYF. The chain combines TRBV7-4 with TRBJ2-4; D assignment may be TRBD1 or TRBD2 (5 bases each). The CDR3 totals 16 residues. The V and J ends lost 5 bases and 1 base respectively, with 15 bases between them. CDR1 is SGHVT, CDR2 SQSDAQ, per germline.

This clonotype was picked up one time. V is TRBV6-1 and J is TRBJ2-1; D may be TRBD1 (5 bases). The CDR3 is 12 residues long. Germline CDR1 MNHNS, CDR2 SASEGT. The V and J ends lost 0 bases and 15 bases respectively, with 12 bases between them. The CDR3: CASSEAGRRGFF. The CDR3, as DNA: TGTGCCAGCAGTGAAGCGGGCCGAAGGGGGTTCTTC.

The chain uses TRBV20-1 and TRBJ1-3; D is unclear. V was pared by 3 bases and J by 0 bases, with 6 bases between. Per germline, CDR1 DFQATT and CDR2 SNEGSKA (reference sequence). There are 13 residues in the CDR3. The CDR3, as DNA: TGCAGTGCTAGGGCCCACTCTGGAAACACCATATATTTT. Its translation: CSARAHSGNTIYF.

The chain links TRBV18 to TRBJ2-1; TRBD2 matches 9 bases. V was clipped by 3 bases and J by 7 bases; unmatched bases: 7. The CDR3 extends over 15 amino acids. CDR1 and CDR2 (germline): KGHSH, LQKENI. The CDR3 loop reads CASSPYAGGRNEQFF. CDR3 DNA: TGTGCCAGCTCACCGTACGCGGGAGGGCGGAATGAGCAGTTCTTC.

This clonotype has at least ten counts. V gene TRBV7-2 combines with J gene TRBJ2-5, with a possible D match to TRBD2 (7 bases). Trimming removed 5 bases from V and 2 bases from J, with 21 bases in between. CDR1 SGHTA and CDR2 FQGNSA come from the germline V gene. The CDR3 covers 17 residues. The CDR3 spells CASSLPGGGSQQETQYF. CDR3 in DNA: TGTGCCAGCAGCCTGCCCGGGGGCGGGAGTCAACAAGAGACCCAGTACTTC.

V is TRBV7-2 and J is TRBJ1-2; D might be TRBD1 (6 bases). Germline values: CDR1 SGHTA, CDR2 FQGNSA. V dropped 5 bases and J dropped 8 bases, with 9 bases sitting between them. The CDR3 sequence is 11 residues long. In DNA, the CDR3 is TGTGCCAGCAGCCCAACAGGGGGCTACACCTTC. Translated, it gives CASSPTGGYTF.

The J gene is TRBJ1-2, the V gene TRBV12-3 or TRBV12-4; D is uncertain. V was trimmed by 5 bases and J by 4 bases, leaving 11 bases between them. The CDR3 consists of 13 residues. The chain's CDR3 is CASSLIDIYGYTF. Here the CDR3 DNA reads TGTGCCAGCAGTCTCATTGATATCTATGGCTACACCTTC.

V gene TRBV5-4 combines with J gene TRBJ2-3; 8 nucleotides align to TRBD1. This CDR3 has 16 residues. Losses at the gene ends were 3 bases for V and 0 bases for J; bases not matched to a gene: 6. Germline CDR1 SGHNT, CDR2 YYREEE (reference sequence). CDR3: CASSSRTGISTDTQYF. As DNA, the CDR3 is TGTGCCAGCAGCTCGAGGACAGGGATAAGCACAGATACGCAGTATTTT.

This CDR3 is CASGGAYTSGVYNEQFF. In nucleotides, the CDR3 is TGTGCCAGCGGGGGAGCATATACTAGCGGAGTCTACAATGAGCAGTTCTTC. The chain couples TRBV27 to TRBJ2-1, with TRBD2 matching over 8 bases. The CDR3 extends over 17 amino acids. Germline-derived CDR1 and CDR2 are MNHEY and SMNVEV (reference sequence). Germline trimming cut 8 bases from V and 3 bases from J; bases unmatched to any gene: 15.

The chain has TRBV6-8 and TRBJ2-5; D may be TRBD2 (6 bases). The CDR3 runs 13 residues. The germline V gene has CDR1 MNHGY and CDR2 SAAAGT. Trimming stripped 7 bases from V and 4 bases from J, with 13 bases between. The CDR3, as DNA: TGTGCCAGCACCCATAGCGGACGAGAGACCCAGTACTTC. This translates into CASTHSGRETQYF.

V is TRBV7-9 and J is TRBJ1-2; D perhaps matches TRBD1 (5 bases). The CDR3 contains 12 residues. V was trimmed by 9 bases and J by 2 bases, leaving 10 bases between them. Germline CDR1 is SEHNR and CDR2 is FQNEAQ (reference sequence). This chain's CDR3 is CASSRDNYGYTF. The CDR3 coding sequence is TGTGCCAGTAGCCGGGACAACTATGGCTACACCTTC.

This rearrangement joins TRBV6-2 or TRBV6-3 to TRBJ2-1; a possible D gene is TRBD1 (5 bases). CDR1 is MNHEY, CDR2 SVGEGT, per germline. This CDR3 region has 17 residues. Trimming removed 2 bases from V and 0 bases from J, with 14 bases in between. The CDR3 bases are TGTGCCAGCAGTTACCCGACAGAGATCTTCTCCTACAATGAGCAGTTCTTC. Protein: CASSYPTEIFSYNEQFF.

The chain uses TRBV7-2 and TRBJ1-2, with TRBD1 as a possible D gene (6 bases). With 2 bases removed from V and 14 bases from J, the gap between germline ends came to 15 bases. The CDR3 extends over 12 amino acids. The germline V gene has CDR1 SGHTA and CDR2 FQGNSA. Here the CDR3 DNA reads TGTGCCAGCAGCTTAAGTCAGGGGTTGTATACCTTC. It yields the protein CASSLSQGLYTF.

This clonotype was seen a handful of times. The chain joins TRBV19 to TRBJ1-4, with D unclear. Trimming took 3 bases from V and 8 from J, leaving 16 bases between them. The germline gives CDR1 LNHDA, CDR2 SQIVND (reference sequence). The CDR3 covers 15 residues. CDR3 sequence reads: CASSMLEAPGEKLFF. The DNA for the CDR3 is TGTGCCAGTAGTATGTTGGAGGCCCCGGGAGAAAAACTGTTTTTT.

In its sample, this clonotype was seen many times. The rearrangement joins TRBV7-2 to TRBJ2-7, with 8 bases fitting TRBD2. Per germline, CDR1 SGHTA and CDR2 FQGNSA. With 5 bases clipped from V and 7 bases from J, the junction kept 10 bases outside the gene matches. This CDR3 has 14 residues. CDR3 region: CASSPTGGVGEQYF. The CDR3 nucleotides are TGTGCCAGCAGCCCTACGGGGGGGGTCGGGGAGCAGTACTTC.

This chain joins TRBV7-2 and TRBJ2-3; 9 bases map to TRBD2. The CDR3 extends over 16 amino acids. J gave up 5 bases and V 0 bases, and 6 bases lay outside the gene matches. Germline V CDR1 and CDR2: SGHTA, FQGNSA. CDR3 sequence reads: CASSLAGLAGVDTQYF. DNA of the CDR3: TGTGCCAGCAGCTTAGCGGGGTTAGCGGGGGTAGATACGCAGTATTTT.

The V and J genes are TRBV6-2 or TRBV6-3 and TRBJ2-7; a weak D match, TRBD2 (5 bases). The CDR3 totals 12 residues. V was clipped by 6 bases and J by 3 bases, with 9 bases between them. Germline V gene data show CDR1 as MNHEY and CDR2 as SVGEGT. CDR3 region: CASRRDYYEQYF. The DNA for the CDR3 is TGTGCCAGCAGGCGCGACTACTACGAGCAGTACTTC.